This T cell receptor (beta chain) was recovered during a study of T cells in Graves' hyperthyroidism and ophthalmopathy. Whole-study results and caveats: The model foresaw ophthalmopathy a median around 6.8 months prior to onset. A model of 13 V-J pairs discriminated ophthalmopathy from stable hyperthyroidism. The blood repertoire included most of the expanded thyroid clonotypes above 0.001.

The CDR3 regions of TCR beta were amplified from RNA transcripts. The HTBI primer set drove a first-round RT-PCR of the TCR CDR3. TCRdb reanalysed the multiplex PCR reads using MiXCR and keeps one entry per CDR3 protein. The sample holds roughly 500,000 distinct CDR3 sequences, 46% seen once. Reasons for excluding patients were uncontrolled infection, other autoimmune disease, pregnancy or lactation. The CDR3 consists of 14 residues. J was trimmed by 7 bases and V by 8 bases; bases with no gene match: 6. In germline, CDR1 is LNHNV, CDR2 YYDKDF (reference sequence). Of note for this clonotype: Its matching antigen is unknown.

The TCR sequence derives from an adult woman with Graves' disease, either hyperthyroidism or ophthalmopathy (not recorded which). The specimen sequenced was peripheral blood or thyroid tissue (not recorded which). The J gene is TRBJ1-6, the V gene TRBV15; the match to TRBD1 covers 9 bases. CDR3 residues: CATARDRENSPLHF. CDR3 bases: TGTGCCACCGCCCGGGACAGGGAAAATTCACCCCTCCACTTT.